This T cell receptor beta chain was found in a study of OX40 agonist ivuxolimab in advanced cancers. Study at large: Dose-escalation patients were diagnosed with hepatocellular carcinoma, melanoma, renal cell cancer or head and neck cancer.

The method was immunoSEQ multiplex PCR; TCRdb's version includes in-frame clones alone and lacks a portion of them. Seen here are roughly 63,000 clones, 80% to 90% observed once, and the top ten hold 11%. Source: CD4+ or CD8+ T cells sorted from blood, taken in a trial of the OX40 agonist ivuxolimab. The receptor comes from an adult with an advanced solid tumor such as melanoma, head and neck, liver or kidney cancer.

CDR3 sequence: CASSLSLVYEQYF. The CDR3 DNA reads TGTGCCAGTAGCCTATCCTTGGTTTACGAGCAGTACTTC. V gene TRBV19 combines with J gene TRBJ2-7; no reliable D call. Germline assignment: CDR1 LNHDA and CDR2 SQIVND (reference sequence). CDR3 length: 13 amino acids. The V gene lost 6 bases and the J gene lost 4 bases, with 13 bases spanning the gap.